The source of this T cell receptor (beta chain) is a study of control samples from healthy donors and cancer patients. Germline CDR1 is GTSNPN and CDR2 is SVGIG (reference sequence). There are 14 residues in the CDR3. The V and J ends lost 2 bases and 6 bases, in that order; junction bases with no gene match: 7. Measured with immunoSEQ multiplex PCR; TCRdb has only the in-frame clones, and not every one. This repertoire shows around 80,000 clones, around nine tenths found once; its top ten account for around 6%. The sample comprised blood. The sequence was obtained from a man aged 45-65 years in good health. V and J are TRBV30 and TRBJ2-3; 8 bases fit TRBD1. The CDR3 nucleotides are TGTGCCTGGAGTTCAGGACAGGGCCCCGATACGCAGTATTTT. Its translation: CAWSSGQGPDTQYF. Based on the CDR3 plus reference TRBV30 and TRBJ2-3, the full variable domain is SQTIHQWPATLVQPVGSPLSLECTVEGTSNPNLYWYRQAAGRGLQLLFYSVGIGQISSEVPQNLSASRPQDRQFILSSKKLLLSDSGFYLCAWSSGQGPDTQYFGPGTRLTVL.